The entry below describes one TCR beta chain. Its antigen has not been determined. The sequencer listed for this sample is Illumina HiSeq 2000. 5'RACE template switching, by which a universal primer site and unique molecular identifiers were added, was used to make TCR beta cDNA libraries. cDNA synthesis was primed from the TCR beta constant segment and was followed by two successive PCR amplification steps. The study's processing was this. MIGEC was used to demultiplex reads and group the reads by UMI, and MiTCR was used to assemble and quantify clonotypes. To remove erroneous sequences, TCR cDNA sequences were retained only when supported by two or more reads. Downstream repertoire analysis used the tcR package, and clonotypes were matched across fractions by CDR3 nucleotide sequence plus V segment. VDJmatch was used to annotate antigen specificity against VDJdb, with one amino acid substitution in CDR3 allowed. TCRdb reprocessed the reads; each CDR3 protein sequence makes one entry, and DNA is unavailable. The V and J calls here are based on TCRdb, not the publication. The table held for this sample gives around 380,000 distinct CDR3 sequences. About 10% of the sample belongs to the ten largest clones.

To determine HCMV serostatus, a commercial ELISA kit was used to detect HCMV-specific IgG in serum. Peripheral blood mononuclear cells were isolated from blood by Ficoll density gradient centrifugation. The source of the sample is a study of T cells expressing NK-cell markers (dated by TCRdb to 2018 to 2020). About the full investigation: Seven or eight donors provided sorted CD3+CD56+NKG2C+, CD3+CD56+NKG2C- and CD3+CD56-NKG2C+ T-cell subsets, whose TCR beta-chain repertoires were profiled. Seven of the eight sequenced donors were HCMV-seropositive and one was HCMV-seronegative. The eight sequenced donors were randomly selected healthy volunteers, three men and five women. Libraries were sequenced as 2 x 150 bp reads on Illumina HiSeq 2000/2500, MiSeq or NextSeq.

Summary of the overall study and its limitations: Those dominant clonotypes were again the most abundant among CD3+CD56-NKG2C+ cells in a few donors, at about 28.3-65%. In about 6 donors, the dominant CD3+CD56+NKG2C+ clonotypes were found to rank among the top 10 CD8+ clonotypes and to make up about 1.0-7.5% of CD8+ T cells. Whether the expanded NKG2C-expressing T cell clones were specific for HCMV antigens remained unclear.

Including the terminal cysteine and phenylalanine, the CDR3 comprises 18 residues. The DNA is not on file. CDR1 and CDR2 are drawn from the germline V gene: SGHNT, YENEEA. The clonotype was recovered from a woman in her forties or fifties in good health. Donor details come from another sample of the same person, matched by shared clones. The rearranged segments are TRBV11-3 and TRBJ2-1; no DNA is available, so the TRBD2 call from TCRdb remains unchecked. The sample comprised blood T cells: a sorted CD56 or NKG2C T cell subset, CD4+ or CD8+ T cells, or bulk PBMC T cells (not recorded which). The CDR3 reads as follows: CASSSRGTSGRAYNEQFF.